Below, 9 T cell receptor beta chains from the same sample are listed, as sequenced in a study of long-term antiretroviral therapy in people with HIV. The assay used was immunoSEQ (version v3.0), run at survey level. Profiling relied on immunoSEQ multiplex PCR, and the TCRdb table lists in-frame clones only, not all of them. The sample yields about 29,000 clones, 88% seen once. Sample: unsorted PBMCs, taken around 5 years before starting antiretroviral therapy. The receptors were sampled from a man aged 45 to 65 with HIV.

V is TRBV19 and J is TRBJ1-3; TRBD1 aligns across 7 bases. Germline V lookup: CDR1 LNHDA, CDR2 SQIVND (reference sequence). This CDR3 is 14 amino acids long. The V and J ends lost 3 bases and 5 bases, in that order; junction bases with no gene match: 4. CDR3 DNA sequence: TGTGCCAGTAGTATCCGACAGGGAAGAAACACCATATATTTT. It encodes CASSIRQGRNTIYF. The full variable domain, completed using reference TRBV19 and TRBJ1-3, is DGGITQSPKYLFRKEGQNVTLSCEQNLNHDAMYWYRQDPGQGLRLIYYSQIVNDFQKGDIAEGYSVSREKKESFPLTVTSAQKNPTAFYLCASSIRQGRNTIYFGEGSWLTVV.

This chain uses TRBV11-2 with TRBJ1-3, with D perhaps TRBD1 (5 bases). Germline V gene data show CDR1 as SGHAT and CDR2 as FQNNGV. Trimming took off 5 bases at V and 2 bases at J, with 13 bases between the two ends. The CDR3 totals 15 residues. The CDR3 DNA is TGTGCCAGCAGCCCCTGGGGGTTTACTGGAAACACCATATATTTT. It translates to CASSPWGFTGNTIYF.

The chain uses TRBV29-1 and TRBJ1-2, with 8 bases matching TRBD1. The CDR3 consists of 13 residues. Germline CDR1 reads SQVTM; CDR2 reads ANQGSEA. The V gene end was trimmed by 4 bases and the J gene end by 4 bases; junction bases not matched to a gene: 5. The CDR3 loop reads CSVGTGPSYGYTF. The CDR3 DNA sequence: TGCAGCGTTGGGACAGGGCCGAGCTATGGCTACACCTTC.

CDR3 DNA sequence: TGCGCCAGCAGCTTGGTAGCAGCGAACACTGAAGCTTTCTTT. Residues: CASSLVAANTEAFF. The chain joins TRBV5-1 to TRBJ1-1; D gene uncertain. The V gene lost 0 bases and the J gene lost 1 base, with 7 bases spanning the gap. The germline V gene has CDR1 SGHRS and CDR2 YFSETQ. The CDR3 sequence is 14 residues long.

The genes are TRBV29-1 and TRBJ2-7; D gene unclear. The CDR3 is made up of 10 amino acids. Per the germline V gene, CDR1 is SQVTM and CDR2 is ANQGSEA. V lost 4 bases and J lost 7, with 8 bases in between. CDR3 residues: CSVGVGEQYF. The CDR3 coding sequence is TGCAGCGTTGGAGTGGGTGAGCAGTACTTC.

This clone was picked up a small number of times. The genes are TRBV5-1 and TRBJ1-1; maybe TRBD1 (6 bases). Germline values: CDR1 SGHRS, CDR2 YFSETQ. The CDR3 totals 15 residues. V was shortened by 4 bases and J by 0 bases, with 13 bases between the two germline ends. CDR3 sequence: CASSEGQSLNTEAFF. As DNA, the CDR3 is TGCGCCAGCAGCGAAGGACAGAGCCTGAACACTGAAGCTTTCTTT.

The CDR3 loop is CATSRDTSYEQYF. CDR3 DNA: TGTGCCACCAGCAGAGACACTTCCTACGAGCAGTACTTC. This chain connects TRBV15 to TRBJ2-7, with unresolved D. CDR1 and CDR2 from the germline V gene are LNHNV and YYDKDF (reference sequence). The CDR3 length is 13 residues. V lost 0 bases and J 1 base, leaving 4 bases between the germline ends.

This clone was recorded only once. The chain has TRBV5-4 and TRBJ1-2; D not resolved. The CDR3 consists of 13 residues. V was cut by 0 bases and J by 8 bases, with 11 bases left in between. Per the germline V gene, CDR1 is SGHNT and CDR2 is YYREEE (reference sequence). Here the CDR3 DNA reads TGTGCCAGCAGCTTGGAGGCGCGAGGGGGCTACACCTTC. This codes for CASSLEARGGYTF.

V is TRBV2 and J is TRBJ1-1; no reliable D call. The CDR3 extends over 9 amino acids. Trimming shortened V by 9 bases and J by 3 bases, and 2 bases separated the two germline ends. CDR1 is SNHLY, CDR2 FYNNEI, per germline. CDR3 coding DNA: TGTGCCAGGGACACTGAAGCTTTCTTT. Encoded protein: CARDTEAFF.